The 9 T cell receptor beta chains below were found in one sample sequenced in a study of blood T cell repertoires in COVID-19. Clones were sequenced by immunoSEQ multiplex PCR, and TCRdb holds only the in-frame ones, with some missing. The sample contains about 180,000 clones, 86% of which appear only once. Sequencing was performed on peripheral blood. These receptors were obtained from a man between 65 and 85 years old with active or convalescent COVID-19.

The chain joins TRBV28 to TRBJ1-1, with D uncertain. In germline, CDR1 is MDHEN, CDR2 SYDVKM. The CDR3 length is 11 residues. V shed 2 bases and J shed 5 bases, with 3 bases lying between them. The CDR3 nucleotides are TGTGCCAGCAGTTTACGGACTGAAGCTTTCTTT. Translated, it gives CASSLRTEAFF.

The chain recombines TRBV19 with TRBJ2-6, with D tentatively TRBD1 (5 bases). V was cut by 8 bases and J by 1 base, with 9 bases left in between. CDR1 is LNHDA and CDR2 is SQIVND in the germline V gene (reference sequence). The length of the CDR3 is 14 residues. CDR3 in DNA: TGTGCCAGTGGAGACAGATCTGGGGCCAACGTCCTGACTTTC. Translation gives CASGDRSGANVLTF.

The V call is TRBV7-2, the J call TRBJ1-1; D ambiguous. Per the germline V gene, CDR1 is SGHTA and CDR2 is FQGNSA. This CDR3 has 12 residues. Trimming cost V 6 bases and J 7 bases, with 12 bases left between them. The CDR3 protein is CASSLFRGEAFF. CDR3 coding DNA: TGTGCCAGCAGTCTATTTCGTGGTGAAGCTTTCTTT.

The J gene is TRBJ1-1, the V gene TRBV28; 10 bases fit TRBD1. Per the germline V gene, CDR1 is MDHEN and CDR2 is SYDVKM. The junction had 7 bases not matched to a gene; V was cut back by 2 bases and J by 7 bases. The CDR3 has 15 residues. The chain's CDR3 is CASSLLTGGQIEAFF. CDR3 coding DNA: TGTGCCAGCAGTTTACTGACAGGGGGCCAGATTGAAGCTTTCTTT.

The rearrangement uses TRBV7-8 and TRBJ2-2, with 7 bases identical to TRBD1. V lost 3 bases, J lost 6 bases, and 10 bases stayed unmatched. CDR1 SGHVS and CDR2 FQNEAQ come from the germline V gene. The CDR3 totals 16 residues. The CDR3, as DNA: TGTGCCAGCAGCTTCTTCACAGGGGTAATGGCCGGGGAGCTGTTTTTT. Encoded protein: CASSFFTGVMAGELFF. Complete variable domain (other parts from reference TRBV7-8 and TRBJ2-2): GAGVSQSPRYKVAKRGQDVALRCDPISGHVSLFWYQQALGQGPEFLTYFQNEAQLDKSGLPSDRFFAERPEGSVSTLKIQRTQQEDSAVYLCASSFFTGVMAGELFFGEGSRLTVL.

The chain is built from TRBV6-5 and TRBJ2-5; a possible D gene is TRBD1 (5 bases). The CDR3 loop spans 14 amino acids. The ends were cut back, 0 bases at V and 5 bases at J, with 10 bases in the middle. CDR1 MNHEY and CDR2 SVGAGI come from the germline V gene. In DNA form, the CDR3 reads TGTGCCAGCAGTTACTCCTGGGCAGGGGAGACCCAGTACTTC. Its protein is CASSYSWAGETQYF.

The rearrangement joins TRBV6-5 to TRBJ1-4; possible D gene TRBD1, 5 bases. V was pared by 2 bases and J by 2 bases, with 6 bases between. This CDR3 has 14 amino acids. Germline CDR1 reads MNHEY; CDR2 reads SVGAGI. The CDR3 DNA sequence: TGTGCCAGCAGTTACCAGGGTACTAATGAAAAACTGTTTTTT. It yields the protein CASSYQGTNEKLFF.

The chain carries TRBV4-3 and TRBJ1-2; no clear D gene. Germline V lookup: CDR1 LGHNA, CDR2 YSLEER. This CDR3 has 16 residues. V was shortened by 0 bases and J by 4 bases, with 15 bases between the two germline ends. CDR3 amino acids: CASSQESKAQRYGYTF. The CDR3 coding sequence is TGCGCCAGCAGCCAAGAGTCAAAGGCCCAGCGCTATGGCTACACCTTC.

This chain joins TRBV11-3 and TRBJ2-3, with 8 bases identical to TRBD2. The CDR3 covers 14 residues. Germline V gene lookup returns CDR1 SGHNT and CDR2 YENEEA. V lost 4 bases and J lost 4; bases outside the gene matches: 4. The CDR3 loop is CASSYGGAPDTQYF. The DNA for the CDR3 is TGTGCCAGCAGCTACGGGGGGGCCCCAGATACGCAGTATTTT.